This T cell receptor beta chain appears in the sequencing data of a study of CD8 T cells in ankylosing spondylitis. Germline V gives CDR1 DFQATT, CDR2 SNEGSKA (reference sequence). This CDR3 has 12 residues. V was trimmed by 5 bases and J by 4 bases, leaving 11 bases between them. Generation of TCR beta libraries employed quantitative 5'-RACE incorporating molecular barcodes. TCRdb called the 5' RACE reads again in MiXCR, with one record for every CDR3 protein. The data hold about 210,000 distinct CDR3 sequences, with roughly 8.2% observed a single time. This clonotype was observed a handful of times. What it binds is not known. Study-level results: Some of these motif variants have turned up before, in reports on reactive arthritis synovial fluid and blood. Clones linked with disease were CD8+ and fairly uncommon in the peripheral blood.

Sequenced input: blood, either unsorted or a sorted T cell fraction (not recorded which). The rearrangement uses TRBV20-1 and TRBJ1-2; the D gene is possibly TRBD1 (5 bases). The clonotype comes from a female donor with ankylosing spondylitis or in good health (not recorded which). CDR3 DNA sequence: TGCAGTGCTTACGACAGAACCTATGGCTACACCTTC. It yields the protein CSAYDRTYGYTF.